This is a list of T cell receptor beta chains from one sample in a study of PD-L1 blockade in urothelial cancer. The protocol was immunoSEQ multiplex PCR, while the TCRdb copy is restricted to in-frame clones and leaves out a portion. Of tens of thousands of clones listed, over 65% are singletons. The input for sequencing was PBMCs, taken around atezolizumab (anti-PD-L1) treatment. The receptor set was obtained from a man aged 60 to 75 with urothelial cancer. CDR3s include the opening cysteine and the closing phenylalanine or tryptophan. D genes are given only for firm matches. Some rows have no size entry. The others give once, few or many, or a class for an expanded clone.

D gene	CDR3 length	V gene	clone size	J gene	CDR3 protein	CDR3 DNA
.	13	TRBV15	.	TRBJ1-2	CATTSARNYGYTF	TGTGCCACCACGTCCGCCAGGAACTATGGCTACACCTTC
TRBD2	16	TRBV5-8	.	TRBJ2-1	CASSPGTSGDYNEQFF	TGTGCCAGCAGTCCCGGGACTAGCGGGGATTACAATGAGCAGTTCTTC
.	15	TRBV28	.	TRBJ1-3	CASSSPMGAGNTIYF	TGTGCCAGCAGTTCCCCCATGGGAGCTGGAAACACCATATATTTT
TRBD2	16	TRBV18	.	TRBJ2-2	CASSPQGLVLTGELFF	TGTGCCAGCTCACCACAGGGACTAGTGTTGACCGGGGAGCTGTTTTTT
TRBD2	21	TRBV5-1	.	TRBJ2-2	CASRLAGGTPRNGEDTGELFF	TGCGCCAGCAGGTTAGCGGGGGGAACGCCGAGAAATGGCGAGGACACCGGGGAGCTGTTTTTT
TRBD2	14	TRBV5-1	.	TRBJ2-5	CASSLAQRDETQYF	TGCGCCAGCAGCTTGGCCCAGCGGGATGAGACCCAGTACTTC
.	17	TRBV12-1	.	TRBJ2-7	CASSSYATGQGRAEQYF	TGTGCCAGCAGCTCTTACGCGACAGGACAGGGGAGAGCCGAGCAGTACTTC
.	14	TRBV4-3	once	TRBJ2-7	CASSQGGVVNEQYF	TGCGCCAGCAGCCAAGGGGGAGTAGTGAACGAGCAGTACTTC
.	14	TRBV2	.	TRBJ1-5	CASSAARSNQPQHF	TGTGCCAGCAGCGCCGCCCGGAGCAATCAGCCCCAGCATTTT
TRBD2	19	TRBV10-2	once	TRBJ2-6	CASSSGLAGGNSGANVLTF	TGCGCCAGCAGTTCAGGACTAGCGGGAGGCAACTCTGGGGCCAACGTCCTGACTTTC
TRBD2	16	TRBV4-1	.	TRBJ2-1	CASRHSGQSSYNEQFF	TGCGCCAGCCGCCATAGCGGGCAAAGCTCCTACAATGAGCAGTTCTTC